The entry that follows covers one T cell receptor (beta chain) sequence. Its antigen target is currently unknown. No base quality values were provided; no much bigger clone lies one nucleotide off. This sample is part of a study of pediatric ulcerative colitis (dated by TCRdb to between 2018 and 2021). About the study as a whole: Among the ulcerative colitis patients, seven had pancolitis and two had left-sided colitis, and histology in every patient was consistent with ulcerative colitis. From 8 or 9 newly diagnosed, treatment-naive pediatric ulcerative colitis patients and four non-IBD control children, paired blood and rectal samples were collected. By Pediatric Ulcerative Colitis Activity Index, two patients had mild disease, several had moderate disease and three had acute severe colitis.

Results and caveats for the whole study, not just this receptor: With only a handful of individuals, the healthy control group was small. Features of the rectal repertoire distinguished controls, mild-moderate colitis patients and acute severe colitis patients, and in acute severe colitis rectal diversity was lower because of clonal expansions. Because the repertoires came from total lymphocyte DNA, rare subsets such as regulatory T cells may have patterns that are not reflected. Autologous blood-rectal clonal overlap was significantly higher in ulcerative colitis patients than in controls, suggesting increased T cell trafficking to inflamed tissue. Two patients' blood samples yielded substantially fewer templates for technical reasons and were excluded from blood-rectal overlap analysis. A couple of rectal CDR3 clonotypes turned up in every ulcerative colitis patient but in none of the controls.

Trimming takes 6 bases from V and 1 base from J, and the germline ends sit 12 bases apart. The CDR3 starts with the cysteine, ends with the phenylalanine, and has 14 residues. This entry keeps only the CDR3 DNA: 42 bases, framed from base 1. CDR1 and CDR2 were assigned from the germline V gene (reference sequence) as WNHNN and SYGVQD. Through the immunoSEQ TRB Survey service, multiplex V and J primers were used to amplify rearranged CDR3 beta regions from genomic DNA. To keep depth equal across samples, survey-level sequencing depth of up to 500,000 reads per sample was applied. Libraries were purified, pooled and sequenced on Illumina technology. The published analysis was carried out like this. Productive clonality, sample overlap, pairwise scatters, CDR3 beta length, V/D/J gene usage and productiveness were assessed with immunoSEQ online tools. Calculated diversity was defined as the number of unique rearrangements divided by total templates, multiplied by 100, and Shannon and Simpson indices were computed as well. For principal component analysis, Z-score normalized data were analyzed with the R prcomp function and the ggbiplot package. Morisita's index was used to quantify blood-rectal clonal overlap within each subject. TCRdb holds this immuneACCESS table with in-frame rearrangements only. Some clones are missing; in checked studies, unresolved V genes explain under half, and the rest has no known cause. The V and J calls and the clone size are those of that table, but D and trimming were determined from the DNA. This sample is represented by 64,000 or so clones; around four fifths of them were singletons. Of the sample, over 4% falls within the top ten clones.

No immunosuppressive medication had been given to the ulcerative colitis patients before the diagnostic colonoscopy. A blood sample was obtained concurrently with the colonoscopy. The Wizard kit (Promega) was used to extract genomic DNA from both blood and intestinal samples. The rearranged segments are TRBV10-1 and TRBJ1-1; too little of a D gene remains to name it. The sequence was obtained from a boy aged 10-17 years with moderate ulcerative colitis. Sequencing input: blood. The CDR3 reads CASRPVLRNTEAFF. The DNA sequence is TGCGCCAGCAGGCCAGTACTCAGGAACACTGAAGCTTTCTTT.